Each of the 3 T cell receptor beta chains below was sequenced from the same sample in a study of blood T cell repertoires in COVID-19. Profiled with immunoSEQ multiplex PCR; TCRdb holds only in-frame clones, not every one. The data contain over 55,000 clones, approximately 85% of them singletons. Sample: peripheral blood. The receptors originated from a man aged 45 to 65 with acute or convalescent COVID-19.

This chain connects TRBV10-2 to TRBJ2-2; TRBD2 agrees at 16 bases. Germline trimming cut 6 bases from V and 6 bases from J; bases unmatched to any gene: 10. CDR3 length equals 18 residues. Germline-derived CDR1 and CDR2 are WSHSY and SAAADI. The CDR3 sequence is CASRDPGLAGGPAGELFF. CDR3 coding DNA: TGCGCCAGCAGAGATCCGGGACTAGCGGGGGGGCCAGCCGGGGAGCTGTTTTTT.

The rearrangement joins TRBV30 to TRBJ1-6; D gene unclear. The V gene's germline CDR1 is GTSNPN and CDR2 SVGIG (reference sequence). V lost 0 bases to trimming and J lost 8 bases, with 11 bases between them. The CDR3 runs to 14 residues. The CDR3 loop is CAWSVNGRHSPLHF. The CDR3 coding sequence is TGTGCCTGGAGTGTAAATGGGAGACATTCACCCCTCCACTTT.

This clone appeared once. The chain joins TRBV12-5 to TRBJ2-3; TRBD1 matches 9 bases. CDR1 LGHNT and CDR2 FRNRAP come from the germline V gene. With 2 bases clipped from V and 2 bases from J, the junction kept 5 bases outside the gene matches. CDR3 size: 16 residues. DNA of the CDR3: TGTGCTAGTGGTTTGTGGCGGACAGGGGACACAGATACGCAGTATTTT. It encodes CASGLWRTGDTDTQYF.